The source of this T cell receptor (beta chain) is a study of blood T cell repertoires in COVID-19. Across the study: Donors in the United States, Italy and Spain gave samples during acute or convalescent COVID-19.

The V end was cut by 7 bases, the J end by 10 bases, with 20 bases between. The CDR3 sequence is 15 residues long. Germline CDR1 SNHLY, CDR2 FYNNEI. Using immunoSEQ multiplex PCR, the repertoire was profiled, and TCRdb retains in-frame clones only, with some absent. The sample lists fewer than 350,000 clones, 85% occurring once. Participant ages covered roughly 18 to 89 years across 24 US areas. Each exposed participant met a COVID-19 case in the 2 weeks preceding study entry. The sequenced material came from PBMCs or T cells enriched from blood (not recorded which). V is TRBV2 and J is TRBJ1-6; perhaps TRBD1 as D (6 bases). This receptor was obtained from a woman aged 30 to 39 who had been exposed to COVID-19. In nucleotides, the CDR3 is TGTGCCAGCACCCCTTCGGGCGGGGGCTACTCACCCCTCCACTTT. The encoded protein is CASTPSGGGYSPLHF.